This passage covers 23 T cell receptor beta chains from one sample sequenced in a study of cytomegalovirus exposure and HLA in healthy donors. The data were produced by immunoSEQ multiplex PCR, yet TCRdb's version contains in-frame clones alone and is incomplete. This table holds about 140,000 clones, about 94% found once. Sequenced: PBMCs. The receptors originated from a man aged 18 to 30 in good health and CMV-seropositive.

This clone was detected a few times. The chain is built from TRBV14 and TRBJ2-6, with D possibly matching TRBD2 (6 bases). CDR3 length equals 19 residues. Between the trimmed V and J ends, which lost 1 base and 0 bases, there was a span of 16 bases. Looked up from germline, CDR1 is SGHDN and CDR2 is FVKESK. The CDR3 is CASSQGFREDLSGANVLTF. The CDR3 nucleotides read TGTGCCAGCAGCCAAGGCTTTAGGGAGGACCTCTCTGGGGCCAACGTCCTGACTTTC.

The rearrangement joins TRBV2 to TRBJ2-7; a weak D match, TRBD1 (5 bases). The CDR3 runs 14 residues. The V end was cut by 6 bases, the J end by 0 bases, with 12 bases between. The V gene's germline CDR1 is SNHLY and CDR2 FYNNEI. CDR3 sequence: CASSRQTASYEQYF. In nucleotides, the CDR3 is TGTGCCAGCAGCCGACAGACCGCCTCCTACGAGCAGTACTTC.

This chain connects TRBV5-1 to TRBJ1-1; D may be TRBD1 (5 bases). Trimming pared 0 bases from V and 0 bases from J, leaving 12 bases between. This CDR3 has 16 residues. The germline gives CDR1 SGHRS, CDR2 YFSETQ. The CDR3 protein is CASSLALGALNTEAFF. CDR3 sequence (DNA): TGCGCCAGCAGCTTGGCGTTAGGGGCGTTGAACACTGAAGCTTTCTTT.

The CDR3 DNA reads TGTGCCAGCAGTCGAGGATTCCAAGAGACCCAGTACTTC. Protein: CASSRGFQETQYF. V and J are TRBV7-7 and TRBJ2-5; D gene ambiguous. CDR1 is SSHAT, CDR2 FNYEAQ, per germline (reference sequence). V dropped 6 bases and J dropped 1 base, with 9 bases sitting between them. The CDR3 sequence is 13 residues long.

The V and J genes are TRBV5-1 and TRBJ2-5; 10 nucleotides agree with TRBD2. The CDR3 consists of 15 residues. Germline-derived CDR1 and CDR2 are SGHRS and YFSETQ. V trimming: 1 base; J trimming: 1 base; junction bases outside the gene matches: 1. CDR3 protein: CASSLTSGTQETQYF. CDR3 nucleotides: TGCGCCAGCAGCTTGACTAGCGGGACCCAAGAGACCCAGTACTTC.

CDR3 sequence reads: CGWTGVTEAFF. CDR3 bases: TGTGGGTGGACCGGGGTGACTGAAGCTTTCTTT. The chain combines TRBV30 with TRBJ1-1; the D is unclear. This CDR3 spans 11 amino acids. The germline CDR1 and CDR2 sequences are GTSNPN and SVGIG (reference sequence). Variable domain in full (rest from reference TRBV30 and TRBJ1-1): SQTIHQWPATLVQPVGSPLSLECTVEGTSNPNLYWYRQAAGRGLQLLFYSVGIGQISSEVPQNLSASRPQDRQFILSSKKLLLSDSGFYLCGWTGVTEAFFGQGTRLTVV.

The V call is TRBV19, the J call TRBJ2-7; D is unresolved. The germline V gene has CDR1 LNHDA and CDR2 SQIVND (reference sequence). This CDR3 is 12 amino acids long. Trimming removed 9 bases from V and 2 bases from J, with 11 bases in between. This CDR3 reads CASAMAPYEQYF. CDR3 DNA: TGTGCCAGCGCAATGGCCCCCTACGAGCAGTACTTC.

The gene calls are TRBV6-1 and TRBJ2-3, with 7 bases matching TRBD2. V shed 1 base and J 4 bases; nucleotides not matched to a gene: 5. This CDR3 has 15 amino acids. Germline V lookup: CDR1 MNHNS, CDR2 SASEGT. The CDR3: CASSEGREPADTQYF. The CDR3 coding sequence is TGTGCCAGCAGTGAAGGGCGGGAGCCCGCAGATACGCAGTATTTT.

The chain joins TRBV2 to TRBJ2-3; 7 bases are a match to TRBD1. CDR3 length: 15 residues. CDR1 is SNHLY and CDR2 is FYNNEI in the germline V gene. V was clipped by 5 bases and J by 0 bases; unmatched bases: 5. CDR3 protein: CASSRGTASTDTQYF. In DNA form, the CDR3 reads TGTGCCAGCAGTAGGGGGACAGCTAGCACAGATACGCAGTATTTT.

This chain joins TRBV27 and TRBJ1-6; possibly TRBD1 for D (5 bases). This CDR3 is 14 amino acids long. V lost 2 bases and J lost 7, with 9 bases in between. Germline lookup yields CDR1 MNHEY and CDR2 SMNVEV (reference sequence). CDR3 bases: TGTGCCAGCAGTTTAGGGGCAGGAAATTCACCCCTCCACTTT. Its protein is CASSLGAGNSPLHF.

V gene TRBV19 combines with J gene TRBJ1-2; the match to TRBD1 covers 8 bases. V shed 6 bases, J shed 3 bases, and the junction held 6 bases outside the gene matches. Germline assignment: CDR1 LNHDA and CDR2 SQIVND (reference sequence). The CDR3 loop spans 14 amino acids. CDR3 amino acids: CASRWAGGDYGYTF. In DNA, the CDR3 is TGTGCCAGTAGGTGGGCAGGGGGCGACTATGGCTACACCTTC.

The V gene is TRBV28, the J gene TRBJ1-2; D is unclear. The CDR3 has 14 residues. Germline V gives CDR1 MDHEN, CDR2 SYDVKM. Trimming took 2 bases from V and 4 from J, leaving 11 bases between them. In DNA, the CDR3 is TGTGCCAGCAGTTTAGAGGGCCATTTCTATGGCTACACCTTC. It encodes CASSLEGHFYGYTF.

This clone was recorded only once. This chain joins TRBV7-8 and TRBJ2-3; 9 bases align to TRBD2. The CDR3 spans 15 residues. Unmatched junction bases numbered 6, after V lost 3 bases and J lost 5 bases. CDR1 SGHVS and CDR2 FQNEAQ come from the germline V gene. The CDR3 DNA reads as TGTGCCAGCAGCTTTAGCGGGAGTCGTGTAGATACGCAGTATTTT. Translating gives CASSFSGSRVDTQYF.

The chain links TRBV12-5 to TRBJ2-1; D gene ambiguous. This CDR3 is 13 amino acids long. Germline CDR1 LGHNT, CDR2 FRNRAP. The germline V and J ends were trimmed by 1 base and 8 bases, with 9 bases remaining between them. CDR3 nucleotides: TGTGCTAGTGGTTTGGCTGGGCCACATGAGCAGTTCTTC. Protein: CASGLAGPHEQFF.

The CDR3 here is CASTHGQGAQSQPQHF. CDR3 bases: TGTGCCAGCACCCACGGACAGGGGGCGCAGTCGCAGCCCCAGCATTTT. This chain joins TRBV6-4 and TRBJ1-5; 11 bases are shared with TRBD1. CDR1 is MRHNA, CDR2 SNTAGT, per germline. This CDR3 region has 16 residues. The junction had 12 bases not matched to a gene; V was cut back by 7 bases and J by 7 bases.

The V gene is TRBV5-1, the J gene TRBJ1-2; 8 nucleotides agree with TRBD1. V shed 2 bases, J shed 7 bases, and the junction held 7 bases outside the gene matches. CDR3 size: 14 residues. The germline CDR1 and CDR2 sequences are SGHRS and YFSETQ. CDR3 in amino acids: CASSFSQGALGYTF. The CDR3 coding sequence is TGCGCCAGCAGCTTTTCTCAGGGGGCGCTTGGCTACACCTTC.

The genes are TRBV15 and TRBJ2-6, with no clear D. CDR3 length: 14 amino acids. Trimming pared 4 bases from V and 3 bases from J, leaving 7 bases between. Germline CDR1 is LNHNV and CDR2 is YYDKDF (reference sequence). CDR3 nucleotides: TGTGCCACCAGCAACCCCAGTGGGGCCAACGTCCTGACTTTC. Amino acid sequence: CATSNPSGANVLTF.

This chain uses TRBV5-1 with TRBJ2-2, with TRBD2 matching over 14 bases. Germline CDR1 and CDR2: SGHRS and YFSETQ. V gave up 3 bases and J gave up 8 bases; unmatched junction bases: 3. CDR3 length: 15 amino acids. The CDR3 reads CASSSGLAGGGELFF. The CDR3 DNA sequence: TGCGCCAGCAGCTCAGGACTAGCGGGAGGAGGGGAGCTGTTTTTT. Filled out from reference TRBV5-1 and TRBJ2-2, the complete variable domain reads KAGVTQTPRYLIKTRGQQVTLSCSPISGHRSVSWYQQTPGQGLQFLFEYFSETQRNKGNFPGRFSGRQFSNSRSEMNVSTLELGDSALYLCASSSGLAGGGELFFGEGSRLTVL.

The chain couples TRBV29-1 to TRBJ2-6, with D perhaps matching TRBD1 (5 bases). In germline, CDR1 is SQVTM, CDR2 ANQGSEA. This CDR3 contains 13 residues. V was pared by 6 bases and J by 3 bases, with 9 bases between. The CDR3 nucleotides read TGCAGCGTAGGGGCCAGTGGGGCCAACGTCCTGACTTTC. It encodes CSVGASGANVLTF.

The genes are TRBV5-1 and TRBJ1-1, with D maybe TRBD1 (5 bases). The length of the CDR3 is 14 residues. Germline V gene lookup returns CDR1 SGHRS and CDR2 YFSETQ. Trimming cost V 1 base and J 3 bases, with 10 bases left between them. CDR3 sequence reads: CASSLQGAHTEAFF. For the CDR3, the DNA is TGCGCCAGCAGCTTGCAAGGGGCCCACACTGAAGCTTTCTTT.

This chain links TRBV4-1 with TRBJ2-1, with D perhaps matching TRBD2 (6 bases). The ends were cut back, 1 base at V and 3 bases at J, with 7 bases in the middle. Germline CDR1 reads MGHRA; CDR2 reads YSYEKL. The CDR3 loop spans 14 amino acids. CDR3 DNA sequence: TGCGCCAGCAGCCAAGTGGGACTCTACAATGAGCAGTTCTTC. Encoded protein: CASSQVGLYNEQFF.

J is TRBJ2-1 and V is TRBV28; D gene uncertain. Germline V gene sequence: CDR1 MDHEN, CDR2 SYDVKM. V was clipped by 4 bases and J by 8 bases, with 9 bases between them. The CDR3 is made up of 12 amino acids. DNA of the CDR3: TGTGCCAGCAGTTCCGTAGAAGATGAGCAGTTCTTC. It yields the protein CASSSVEDEQFF.

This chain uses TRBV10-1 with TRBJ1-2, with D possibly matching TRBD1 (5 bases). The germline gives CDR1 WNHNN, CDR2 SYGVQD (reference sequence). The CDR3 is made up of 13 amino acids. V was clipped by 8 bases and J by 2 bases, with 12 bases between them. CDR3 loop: CASRRQGNYGYTF. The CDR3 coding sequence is TGCGCCAGCCGGCGGCAGGGCAACTATGGCTACACCTTC.